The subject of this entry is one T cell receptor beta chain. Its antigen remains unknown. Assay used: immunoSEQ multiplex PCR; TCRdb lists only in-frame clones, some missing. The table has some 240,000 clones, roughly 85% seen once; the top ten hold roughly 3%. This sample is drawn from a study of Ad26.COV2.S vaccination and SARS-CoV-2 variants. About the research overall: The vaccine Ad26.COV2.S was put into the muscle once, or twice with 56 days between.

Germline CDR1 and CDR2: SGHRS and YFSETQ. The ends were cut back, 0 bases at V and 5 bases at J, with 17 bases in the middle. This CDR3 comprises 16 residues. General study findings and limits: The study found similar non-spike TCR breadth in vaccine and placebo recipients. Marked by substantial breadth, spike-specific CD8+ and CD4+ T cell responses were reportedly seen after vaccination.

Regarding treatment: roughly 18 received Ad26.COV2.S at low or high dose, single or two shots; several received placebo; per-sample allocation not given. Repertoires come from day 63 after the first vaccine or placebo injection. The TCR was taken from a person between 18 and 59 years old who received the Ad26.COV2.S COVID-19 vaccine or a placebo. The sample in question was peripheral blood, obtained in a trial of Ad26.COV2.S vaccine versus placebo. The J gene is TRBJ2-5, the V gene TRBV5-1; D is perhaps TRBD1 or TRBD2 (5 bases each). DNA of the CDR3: TGCGCCAGCAGCTTGGGGGACCTAAAGGGTGGGGAGACCCAGTACTTC. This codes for CASSLGDLKGGETQYF.